The 10 T cell receptor beta chains presented below share a single source sample, sequenced in a study of tumor-infiltrating lymphocytes in primary liver carcinoma. Extraction of RNA together with DNA used 20-30 mg of unsorted bulk tissue. With around 490 ng total RNA as template and a constant-region primer, TCR beta cDNA was made. Nested multiplex PCR, run for three rounds with slightly modified ARM-PCR, yielded TCR beta libraries. Forward primers for TRBV1-TRBV30 and a C-beta reverse primer served the first two PCR rounds, at about 10 cycles each. TCRdb independently ran MiXCR on the multiplex PCR reads; one entry per CDR3 protein. The table lists about 130,000 distinct CDR3 sequences, around 64% of them singletons, with about 8% in the top ten. The specimen sequenced was liver tumor tissue from sampling region 3. Subset in this sample: tumor region T3, left-lateral pole. The receptors come from a woman in her sixties or seventies with primary liver carcinoma and hepatitis B virus infection.

The chain employs TRBV29-1 and TRBJ2-5, with unresolved D. CDR3 length equals 14 residues. Germline-derived CDR1 and CDR2 are SQVTM and ANQGSEA. The CDR3 sequence: CSVLGDLMQETQYF. The CDR3 DNA sequence: TGCAGTGTCCTAGGAGACCTTATGCAGGAGACCCAGTACTTC.

To note about this clonotype: The junction departs from germline at one end; a sequencing error may be responsible. This chain links TRBV11-2 with TRBJ1-2; 8 bases align to TRBD1. CDR1 SGHAT and CDR2 FQNNGV come from the germline V gene. CDR3 size: 11 residues. In DNA form, the CDR3 reads TGTGCCAGTGGACAGGGTCGTGGCTATACCTTC. Translated, it gives CASGQGRGYTF.

Concerning this clonotype itself: Sequence at one end of the junction differs from germline and may be a read error. The CDR3 loop reads CASSLGPLRGAFF. The CDR3 bases are TGCGCAAGCAGCTTGGGCCCCCTCCGGGGGGCTTTCTTT. The chain uses TRBV5-1 and TRBJ1-1; D may be TRBD1 (5 bases). The length of the CDR3 is 13 residues. CDR1 is SGHRS, CDR2 YFSETQ, per germline. Looking up the rest from reference TRBV5-1 and TRBJ1-1 gives the full variable domain: KAGVTQTPRYLIKTRGQQVTLSCSPISGHRSVSWYQQTPGQGLQFLFEYFSETQRNKGNFPGRFSGRQFSNSRSEMNVSTLELGDSALYLCASSLGPLRGAFFGQGTRLTVV.

For this clonotype: Germline is not matched at one junction end, which may reflect a read error. The chain carries TRBV11-2 and TRBJ1-4, with no clear D. This CDR3 has 15 residues. Germline assignment: CDR1 SGHAT and CDR2 FQNNGV. DNA of the CDR3: TGTGTCAGTAGCTTCTGGGGAGCAACTAATGAAAAAGTGTTTTTT. Protein sequence: CVSSFWGATNEKVFF.

Notes on this clonotype: An end of the junction differs from the germline gene, which may be a read error. The chain is built from TRBV6-6 and TRBJ2-3; D is possibly TRBD2 (7 bases). Germline V gives CDR1 MNHNY, CDR2 SVGAGI (reference sequence). The CDR3 has 15 residues. The CDR3 reads CASILGGANTDTQYF. The CDR3 DNA is TGCGCCAGCATCTTAGGGGGGGCGAACACAGATACGCAGTATTTT.

This clonotype was counted at least ten times. This chain joins TRBV10-3 and TRBJ2-7; 10 bases fit TRBD2. Germline values: CDR1 ENHRY, CDR2 SYGVKD. V lost 8 bases, J lost 2 bases, and 6 bases stayed unmatched. This CDR3 has 14 amino acids. CDR3 in DNA: TGTGCCATCGGTGCTAGCGGGAGTACCTACGAGCAGTACTTC. Residues: CAIGASGSTYEQYF.

Comments on this clonotype: A much larger clone is a single base away; this may be a read error. This chain joins TRBV5-6 and TRBJ2-1; 10 bases line up with TRBD2. Germline CDR1 SGHDT, CDR2 YYEEEE. The CDR3 has 17 amino acids. The V segment lost 5 bases and the J segment 4 bases; nucleotides outside the gene matches: 12. The CDR3 DNA follows: TGTGCCAGCAGACCCCCCACACCGGGACTAGCGTACAATGAGCAGTTCTTC. It yields the protein CASRPPTPGLAYNEQFF.

This clonotype was seen repeatedly, ten times or more. The chain carries TRBV5-6 and TRBJ2-7; maybe TRBD1 (6 bases). Trimming cost V 2 bases and J 3 bases, with 18 bases left between them. The CDR3 is 16 amino acids. Germline assignment: CDR1 SGHDT and CDR2 YYEEEE. The DNA of the CDR3 is TGTGCCAGCAGCTTCGGTATGGACAGTGTGAACTACGAGCAGTACTTC. Its protein product is CASSFGMDSVNYEQYF.

This clonotype was recorded a few times. The chain has TRBV7-9 and TRBJ2-1, with D possibly being TRBD1 (6 bases). Trimming cost V 3 bases and J 3 bases, with 9 bases left between them. This CDR3 is built from 14 residues. Germline V lookup: CDR1 SEHNR, CDR2 FQNEAQ (reference sequence). The CDR3 protein is CASSFAGDYNEQFF. CDR3 DNA sequence: TGTGCCAGCAGCTTCGCAGGGGACTACAATGAGCAGTTCTTC.

In its sample, this clonotype was seen many times. The genes are TRBV12-3 or TRBV12-4 and TRBJ2-7, with 9 bases identical to TRBD2. The CDR3 extends over 17 amino acids. V lost 6 bases, J lost 3 bases, and 15 bases stayed unmatched. The CDR3 reads CASSPWKAGGRHYEQYF. DNA of the CDR3: TGTGCCAGCAGCCCATGGAAGGCGGGAGGGCGTCACTACGAGCAGTACTTC.